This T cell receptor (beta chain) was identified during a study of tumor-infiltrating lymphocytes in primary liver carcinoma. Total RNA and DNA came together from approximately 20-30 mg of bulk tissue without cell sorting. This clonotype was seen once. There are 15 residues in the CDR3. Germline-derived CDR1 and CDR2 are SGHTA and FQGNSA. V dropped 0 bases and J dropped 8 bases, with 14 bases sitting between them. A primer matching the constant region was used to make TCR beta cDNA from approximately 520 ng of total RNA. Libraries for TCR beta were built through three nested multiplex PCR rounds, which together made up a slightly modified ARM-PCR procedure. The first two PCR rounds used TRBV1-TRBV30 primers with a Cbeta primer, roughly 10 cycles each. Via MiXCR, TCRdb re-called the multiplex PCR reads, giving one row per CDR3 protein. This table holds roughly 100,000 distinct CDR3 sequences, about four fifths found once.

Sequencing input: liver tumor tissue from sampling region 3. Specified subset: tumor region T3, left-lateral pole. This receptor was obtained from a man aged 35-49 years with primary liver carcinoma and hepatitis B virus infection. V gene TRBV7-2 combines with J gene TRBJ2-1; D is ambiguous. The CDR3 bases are TGTGCCAGCAGCTTAGCGGTCTCGACTTCCGATGAGCAGTTCTTC. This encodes CASSLAVSTSDEQFF. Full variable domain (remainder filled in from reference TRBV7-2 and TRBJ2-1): GAGVSQSPSNKVTEKGKDVELRCDPISGHTALYWYRQSLGQGLEFLIYFQGNSAPDKSGLPSDRFSAERTGGSVSTLTIQRTQQEDSAVYLCASSLAVSTSDEQFFGPGTRLTVL.